The next 2 T cell receptor beta chains were all read from a single sample in a study of monozygotic twins with inflammatory bowel disease (dated by TCRdb to the late 2010s). Preparation of the library involved 5' RACE. The listed sequencing device is Illumina HiSeq 2500. Reads reprocessed by TCRdb are summarized as one entry per CDR3 protein sequence, and DNA is absent. The sample table records 170,000 or so distinct CDR3 sequences. The ten largest clones take up roughly 7% of the sample. The sequencing sample was made of blood. These receptors were collected from a human donor with ulcerative colitis or Crohn's disease, or a healthy co-twin of an affected twin (not recorded which).

V is TRBV7-2 and J is TRBJ2-5; the D call from TCRdb, TRBD2, cannot be confirmed without DNA. Germline V gene data show CDR1 as SGHTA and CDR2 as FQGNSA. The CDR3 loop spans 15 amino acids. The CDR3 is CASSLVGLGKETQYF.

V and J are TRBV27 and TRBJ2-4; there is no DNA to check the TCRdb D call of TRBD2. There are 16 residues in the CDR3. Looked up from germline, CDR1 is MNHEY and CDR2 is SMNVEV (reference sequence). CDR3 protein: CASSLDREVSKNMQYF.